Below, one TCR beta chain is given with its context. Its antigen is currently unknown. The CDR3 loop spans 13 amino acids. Trimming left V 2 bases short and J 6 bases short, with 8 bases between. Germline assignment: CDR1 GTSNPN and CDR2 SVGIG (reference sequence). This entry belongs to a study of T cells in Graves' hyperthyroidism and ophthalmopathy. RNA transcripts yielded amplified TCR beta CDR3 regions. HTBI primers drove first-round RT-PCR of the TCR CDR3. Via MiXCR, TCRdb re-called the multiplex PCR reads, giving one row per CDR3 protein. There are approximately 520,000 distinct CDR3 sequences in the sample; under 25% occur only once, and more than 25% lies in the top ten. Study-level findings and limits: Among thyroid clonotypes expanded above 0.001, most also appeared in blood.

The specimen was blood. The receptor was isolated from a young man with Graves' hyperthyroidism. The chain uses TRBV30 and TRBJ1-6, with D hard to call. CDR3 nucleotides: TGTGCCTGGAGTATTGGCCTTAATTCACCCCTCCACTTT. Protein sequence: CAWSIGLNSPLHF. Supplemented by reference TRBV30 and TRBJ1-6, the full variable domain reads SQTIHQWPATLVQPVGSPLSLECTVEGTSNPNLYWYRQAAGRGLQLLFYSVGIGQISSEVPQNLSASRPQDRQFILSSKKLLLSDSGFYLCAWSIGLNSPLHFGNGTRLTVT.